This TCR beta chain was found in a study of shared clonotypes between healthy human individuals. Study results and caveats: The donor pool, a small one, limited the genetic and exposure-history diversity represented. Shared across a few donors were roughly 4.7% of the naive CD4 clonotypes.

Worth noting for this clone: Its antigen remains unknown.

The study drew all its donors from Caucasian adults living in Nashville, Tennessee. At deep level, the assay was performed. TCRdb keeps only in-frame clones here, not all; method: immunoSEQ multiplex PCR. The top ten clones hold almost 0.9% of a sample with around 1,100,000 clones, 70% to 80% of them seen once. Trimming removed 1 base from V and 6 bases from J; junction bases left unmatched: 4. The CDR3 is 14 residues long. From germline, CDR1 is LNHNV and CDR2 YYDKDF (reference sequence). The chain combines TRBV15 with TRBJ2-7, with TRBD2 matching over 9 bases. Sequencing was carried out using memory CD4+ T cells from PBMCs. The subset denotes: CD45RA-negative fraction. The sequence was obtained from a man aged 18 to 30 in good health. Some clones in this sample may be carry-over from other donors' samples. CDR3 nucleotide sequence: TGTGCCACCAGCAGAGCGCGTAGCGGGAGCGAGCAGTACTTC. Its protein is CATSRARSGSEQYF.